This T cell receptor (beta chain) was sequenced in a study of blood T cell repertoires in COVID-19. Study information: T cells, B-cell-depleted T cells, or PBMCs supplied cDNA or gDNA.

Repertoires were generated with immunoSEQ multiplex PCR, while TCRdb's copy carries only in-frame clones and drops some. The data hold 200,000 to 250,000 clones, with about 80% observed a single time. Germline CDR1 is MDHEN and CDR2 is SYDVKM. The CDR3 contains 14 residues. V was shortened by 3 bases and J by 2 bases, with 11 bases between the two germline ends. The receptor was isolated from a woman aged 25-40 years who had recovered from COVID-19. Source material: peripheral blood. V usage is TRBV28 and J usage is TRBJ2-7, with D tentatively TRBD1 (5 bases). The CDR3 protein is CASSFRGLTYEQYF. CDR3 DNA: TGTGCCAGCAGTTTTAGGGGTCTTACCTACGAGCAGTACTTC.